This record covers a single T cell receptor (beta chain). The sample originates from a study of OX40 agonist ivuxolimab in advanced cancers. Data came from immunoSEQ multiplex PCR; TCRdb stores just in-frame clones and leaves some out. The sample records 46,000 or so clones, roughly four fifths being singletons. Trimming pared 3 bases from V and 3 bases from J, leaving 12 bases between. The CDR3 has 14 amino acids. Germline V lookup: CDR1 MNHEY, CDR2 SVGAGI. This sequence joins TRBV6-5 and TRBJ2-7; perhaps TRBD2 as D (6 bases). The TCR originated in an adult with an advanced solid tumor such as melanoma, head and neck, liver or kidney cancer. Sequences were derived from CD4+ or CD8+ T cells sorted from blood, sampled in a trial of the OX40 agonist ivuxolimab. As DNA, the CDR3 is TGTGCCAGCAGTTATCGGGGGAGCAGCTACGAGCAGTACTTC. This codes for CASSYRGSSYEQYF.